The source of this T cell receptor beta chain is a study of cytomegalovirus exposure and HLA in healthy donors. The primer mix had 60 Vbeta and 13 Jbeta primers. Profiling relied on immunoSEQ multiplex PCR, and the TCRdb table lists in-frame clones only, not all of them. This table holds 200,000 or so clones, about 83% found once. This CDR3 comprises 15 residues. Trimming removed 3 bases from V and 0 bases from J, with 9 bases in between. Germline CDR1 MDHEN, CDR2 SYDVKM. Input material: PBMCs. The genes are TRBV28 and TRBJ2-1; perhaps TRBD1 as D (5 bases). This TCR was recovered from a girl aged 10-17 years in good health and CMV-seronegative. The CDR3: CASSLQGSSYNEQFF. CDR3 in DNA: TGTGCCAGCAGTTTGCAGGGAAGCTCCTACAATGAGCAGTTCTTC.